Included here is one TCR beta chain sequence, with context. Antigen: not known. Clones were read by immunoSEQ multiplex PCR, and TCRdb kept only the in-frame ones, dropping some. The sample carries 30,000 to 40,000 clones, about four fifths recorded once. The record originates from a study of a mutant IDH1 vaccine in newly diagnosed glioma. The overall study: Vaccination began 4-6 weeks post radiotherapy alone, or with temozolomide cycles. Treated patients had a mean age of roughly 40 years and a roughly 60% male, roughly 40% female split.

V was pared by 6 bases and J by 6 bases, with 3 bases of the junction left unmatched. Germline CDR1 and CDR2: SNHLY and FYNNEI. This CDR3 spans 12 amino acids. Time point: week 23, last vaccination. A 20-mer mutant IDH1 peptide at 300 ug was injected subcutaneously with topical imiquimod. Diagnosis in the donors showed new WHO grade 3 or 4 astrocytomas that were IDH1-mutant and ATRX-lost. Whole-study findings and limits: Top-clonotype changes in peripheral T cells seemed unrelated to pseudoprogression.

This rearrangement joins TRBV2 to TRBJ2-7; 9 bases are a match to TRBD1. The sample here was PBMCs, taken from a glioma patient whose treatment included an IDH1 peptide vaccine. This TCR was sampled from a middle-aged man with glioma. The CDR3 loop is CASSGTGLEQYF. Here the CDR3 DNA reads TGTGCCAGCAGCGGGACAGGGCTCGAGCAGTACTTC. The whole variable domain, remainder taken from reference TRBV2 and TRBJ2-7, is EPEVTQTPSHQVTQMGQEVILRCVPISNHLYFYWYRQILGQKVEFLVSFYNNEISEKSEIFDDQFSVERPDGSNFTLKIRSTKLEDSAMYFCASSGTGLEQYFGPGTRLTVT.